This entry describes one T cell receptor beta chain. Its cognate antigen is unknown. Six replicates per PBMC sample, mostly from about 500 ng of genomic DNA. Profiled with immunoSEQ multiplex PCR; TCRdb holds only in-frame clones, not every one. The profile shows 35,000 to 50,000 clones, 77% of them singletons. The sample is drawn from a study of neoadjuvant anti-PD-1 for oral cavity cancer. Findings and limits, study-wide: After neoadjuvant nivolumab, PBMC T cell clonality was significantly higher in non-responders than responders.

The time point: after neoadjuvant nivolumab, at surgical resection. The clonotype comes from a person between 40 and 85 years old with oral cavity squamous cell carcinoma. Sequenced material: PBMCs, taken after nivolumab (anti-PD-1) treatment.

The CDR3 sequence: CASSSPTSGLDTQYF. As DNA, the CDR3 is TGTGCCAGCAGCTCCCCCACTAGCGGACTAGATACGCAGTATTTT. The rearrangement joins TRBV11-2 to TRBJ2-3; 8 nucleotides align to TRBD2. The ends lost 4 bases at V and 5 bases at J; junction bases unmatched: 8. Germline-derived CDR1 and CDR2 are SGHAT and FQNNGV. This CDR3 contains 15 residues.